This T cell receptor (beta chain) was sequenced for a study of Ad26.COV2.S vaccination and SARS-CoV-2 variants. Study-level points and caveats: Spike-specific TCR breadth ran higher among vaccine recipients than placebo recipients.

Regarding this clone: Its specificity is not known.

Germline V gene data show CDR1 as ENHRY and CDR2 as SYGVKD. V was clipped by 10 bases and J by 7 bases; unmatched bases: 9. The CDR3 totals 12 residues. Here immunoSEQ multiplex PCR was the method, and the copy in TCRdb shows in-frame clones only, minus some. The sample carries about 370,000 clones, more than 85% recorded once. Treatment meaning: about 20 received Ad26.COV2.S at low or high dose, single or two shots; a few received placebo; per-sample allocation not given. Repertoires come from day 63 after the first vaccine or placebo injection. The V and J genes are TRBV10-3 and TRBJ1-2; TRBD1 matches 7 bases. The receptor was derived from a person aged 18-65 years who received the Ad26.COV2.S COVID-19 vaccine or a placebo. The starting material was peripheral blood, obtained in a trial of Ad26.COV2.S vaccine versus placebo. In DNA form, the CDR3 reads TGTGCCACCTACACAGGGGTCGGTGGCTACACCTTC. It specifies CATYTGVGGYTF.